This T cell receptor (beta chain) was identified during a study of cytomegalovirus exposure and HLA in healthy donors. A remark on this clone: What it binds is not known.

Study results and limitations: The study put around 180 TCR beta chains on its list as cytomegalovirus-associated.

This table comes from immunoSEQ multiplex PCR, and its TCRdb copy is limited to in-frame clones, with some not included. Among about 140,000 clones, approximately 86% were seen once, and the ten largest hold under 9%. The germline V gene encodes CDR1 MNHEY and CDR2 SVGAGI. The V gene end was trimmed by 2 bases and the J gene end by 9 bases; junction bases not matched to a gene: 9. CDR3 length: 16 residues. The origin of this receptor is a young man in good health and CMV-seropositive. The chain combines TRBV6-5 with TRBJ1-6, with TRBD1 matching 8 bases. Specimen: PBMCs. CDR3 in amino acids: CASSYGTGGGVSPLHF. For the CDR3, the DNA is TGTGCCAGCAGTTACGGTACAGGGGGAGGGGTTTCACCCCTCCACTTT.